This entry lists 21 T cell receptor beta chains sequenced from one sample in a study of blood T cell repertoires in COVID-19. Clones were sequenced by immunoSEQ multiplex PCR, and TCRdb holds only the in-frame ones, with some missing. The table includes 450,000 or so clones, around 90% detected once. The sample taken for sequencing was peripheral blood. Receptors originate from a man between 18 and 35 years old with COVID-19, enrolled during active disease.

A single count supports this clone. The V and J genes are TRBV29-1 and TRBJ1-1, with TRBD1 as a possible D gene (5 bases). V was cut by 4 bases and J by 3 bases, with 15 bases left in between. This CDR3 contains 14 residues. Per germline, CDR1 SQVTM and CDR2 ANQGSEA. The CDR3: CSVAEGPADTEAFF. The CDR3 coding sequence is TGCAGCGTTGCGGAGGGGCCAGCGGACACTGAAGCTTTCTTT. Combining the CDR3 with reference TRBV29-1 and TRBJ1-1 gives the whole variable domain SAVISQKPSRDICQRGTSLTIQCQVDSQVTMMFWYRQQPGQSLTLIATANQGSEATYESGFVIDKFPISRPNLTFSTLTVSNMSPEDSSIYLCSVAEGPADTEAFFGQGTRLTVV.

The V and J genes are TRBV2 and TRBJ2-7; D not certain. Germline-derived CDR1 and CDR2 are SNHLY and FYNNEI. V was clipped by 4 bases and J by 5 bases, with 9 bases between them. This CDR3 contains 12 residues. The CDR3 DNA reads TGTGCCAGCAGTGTAGTTGGGCACGAGCAGTACTTC. Residues: CASSVVGHEQYF.

J is TRBJ2-4 and V is TRBV3-1 (or the pseudogene TRBV3-2); unclear D gene. CDR1 and CDR2 from the germline V gene are LGHDT and YNNKEL (reference sequence). This CDR3 spans 12 amino acids. Trimming cost V 0 bases and J 10 bases, with 7 bases left between them. The CDR3 DNA reads as TGTGCCAGCAGCCAAGACCTTCTTATTCAGTACTTC. Protein sequence: CASSQDLLIQYF.

V gene TRBV5-1 combines with J gene TRBJ2-1, with TRBD2 as a possible D gene (6 bases). The V and J ends lost 0 bases and 12 bases respectively, with 19 bases between them. Germline CDR1 SGHRS, CDR2 YFSETQ. CDR3 size: 15 residues. CDR3 bases: TGCGCCAGCAGCTTGGACCCAGGAAGCGGGTCGGTGCAGTTCTTC. Encoded protein: CASSLDPGSGSVQFF.

The V gene is TRBV11-2, the J gene TRBJ2-5; tentatively, D is TRBD1 (5 bases). The CDR3 is 15 residues long. V shed 5 bases and J shed 5 bases, with 18 bases lying between them. Germline V CDR1 and CDR2: SGHAT, FQNNGV. CDR3 residues: CASSPGGAIRETQYF. In nucleotides, the CDR3 is TGTGCCAGCAGCCCCGGTGGGGCTATCCGGGAGACCCAGTACTTC.

The J gene is TRBJ2-2, the V gene TRBV13; 8 nucleotides match TRBD2. V was pared by 2 bases and J by 0 bases, with 2 bases of the junction left unmatched. The CDR3 runs 16 residues. The germline V gene encodes CDR1 PRHDT and CDR2 FYEKMQ (reference sequence). The CDR3 nucleotides read TGTGCCAGCAGCTTAAGTAGCGGGGCGAACACCGGGGAGCTGTTTTTT. Its protein is CASSLSSGANTGELFF.

V gene TRBV27 combines with J gene TRBJ2-1; 9 bases are shared with TRBD2. Trimming cost V 2 bases and J 4 bases; bases outside gene matches: 3. CDR1 MNHEY and CDR2 SMNVEV come from the germline V gene (reference sequence). The CDR3 consists of 15 residues. CDR3 sequence (DNA): TGTGCCAGCAGTTTAAGACTAGCGGTATACAATGAGCAGTTCTTC. Residues: CASSLRLAVYNEQFF.

The J gene is TRBJ2-5, the V gene TRBV5-1; a weak D match, TRBD2 (6 bases). V was trimmed by 0 bases and J by 10 bases, leaving 19 bases between them. From germline, CDR1 is SGHRS and CDR2 YFSETQ. This CDR3 spans 15 amino acids. The CDR3 DNA sequence: TGCGCCAGCAGCTTGGTGGCGGGAAGGGAGAGAAGCCAGTACTTC. Its protein product is CASSLVAGRERSQYF.

The J gene is TRBJ1-1, the V gene TRBV5-1; no clear D gene. V lost 0 bases to trimming and J lost 3 bases, with 6 bases between them. CDR1 SGHRS and CDR2 YFSETQ come from the germline V gene. The CDR3 is 13 residues long. The CDR3 loop is CASSLERDTEAFF. CDR3 nucleotide sequence: TGCGCCAGCAGCTTGGAAAGAGACACTGAAGCTTTCTTT.

The chain links TRBV7-2 to TRBJ2-3; possibly TRBD1 for D (6 bases). Per the germline V gene, CDR1 is SGHTA and CDR2 is FQGNSA. Trimming stripped 2 bases from V and 0 bases from J, with 9 bases between. The CDR3 consists of 15 residues. CDR3 protein: CASSLQGLSTDTQYF. The CDR3 region has the DNA TGTGCCAGCAGCTTACAGGGGCTAAGCACAGATACGCAGTATTTT. The full variable domain, its missing parts supplied by reference TRBV7-2 and TRBJ2-3, is GAGVSQSPSNKVTEKGKDVELRCDPISGHTALYWYRQSLGQGLEFLIYFQGNSAPDKSGLPSDRFSAERTGGSVSTLTIQRTQQEDSAVYLCASSLQGLSTDTQYFGPGTRLTVL.

V and J are TRBV27 and TRBJ1-2; 7 bases are shared with TRBD1. Germline CDR1 is MNHEY and CDR2 is SMNVEV (reference sequence). The junction had 3 bases not matched to a gene; V was cut back by 5 bases and J by 3 bases. This CDR3 region has 13 residues. CDR3 protein: CASSATGDYGYTF. For the CDR3, the DNA is TGTGCCAGCAGTGCCACAGGGGACTATGGCTACACCTTC.

The chain couples TRBV5-8 to TRBJ2-7, with D maybe TRBD2 (7 bases). Deletions cut 0 bases from V and 1 base from J, with 14 bases between. The CDR3 has 16 amino acids. Germline loops: CDR1 SGHTS, CDR2 YDEGEE. Written as DNA, the CDR3 is TGTGCCAGCAGCTTGGGAGGGGGGGGACGATCCTACGAGCAGTACTTC. Its protein product is CASSLGGGGRSYEQYF.

This chain connects TRBV5-4 to TRBJ1-2; D unclear. CDR3 length: 14 amino acids. Trimming pared 0 bases from V and 4 bases from J, leaving 10 bases between. CDR1 and CDR2 (germline): SGHNT, YYREEE (reference sequence). The DNA of the CDR3 is TGTGCCAGCAGCTTGGAGTCATTTAGCTATGGCTACACCTTC. Protein product: CASSLESFSYGYTF.

The chain employs TRBV6-5 and TRBJ2-7; TRBD1 might be the D (7 bases). The CDR3 runs 15 residues. V lost 7 bases to trimming and J lost 7 bases, with 23 bases between them. Germline V gene lookup returns CDR1 MNHEY and CDR2 SVGAGI. The CDR3 is CASTRKAGGGGEQYF. In nucleotides, the CDR3 is TGTGCCAGCACCCGGAAGGCAGGGGGAGGAGGAGAGCAGTACTTC.

The chain has TRBV10-3 and TRBJ2-3; D is unresolved. Trimming left V 5 bases short and J 0 bases short, with 3 bases between. The germline CDR1 and CDR2 sequences are ENHRY and SYGVKD. This CDR3 comprises 12 residues. CDR3 in amino acids: CAISRSTDTQYF. CDR3 coding DNA: TGTGCCATCAGTCGTAGCACAGATACGCAGTATTTT.

This chain uses TRBV9 with TRBJ2-1; maybe TRBD1 (6 bases). From germline, CDR1 is SGDLS and CDR2 YYNGEE. CDR3 length: 15 residues. Trimming removed 3 bases at V and 3 bases at J, with 13 bases between. This CDR3 is CASSAEGVGYNEQFF. DNA of the CDR3: TGTGCCAGCAGCGCAGAGGGGGTCGGCTACAATGAGCAGTTCTTC.

This chain links TRBV5-1 with TRBJ2-7; D is perhaps TRBD2 (5 bases). Trimming shortened V by 0 bases and J by 5 bases, and 18 bases separated the two germline ends. The CDR3 runs 16 residues. The V gene's germline CDR1 is SGHRS and CDR2 YFSETQ. The CDR3 is CASSLGDPRGGDEQYF. The CDR3 DNA is TGCGCCAGCAGCTTGGGAGATCCCCGGGGTGGCGACGAGCAGTACTTC.

V and J are TRBV5-4 and TRBJ2-7; D perhaps matches TRBD2 (5 bases). Trimming took off 4 bases at V and 7 bases at J, with 15 bases between the two ends. The germline CDR1 and CDR2 sequences are SGHNT and YYREEE (reference sequence). The CDR3 runs to 13 residues. CDR3 region: CASSLAYGGEQYF. The CDR3 nucleotides are TGTGCCAGCAGCCTGGCGTATGGAGGAGAGCAGTACTTC. The complete variable domain, with remaining parts taken from reference TRBV5-4 and TRBJ2-7, reads ETGVTQSPTHLIKTRGQQVTLRCSSQSGHNTVSWYQQALGQGPQFIFQYYREEENGRGNFPPRFSGLQFPNYSSELNVNALELDDSALYLCASSLAYGGEQYFGPGTRLTVT.

Concerning this clone: The junction and the germline gene differ at one end; a read error may be behind it. The gene calls are TRBV7-8 and TRBJ2-5, with 11 bases lining up with TRBD2. CDR1 and CDR2 (germline): SGHVS, FQNEAQ. This CDR3 contains 14 residues. The CDR3 sequence is CASSLDLAGGAYDF. The CDR3 DNA reads as TGTGCCAGCAGCTTAGATCTAGCGGGGGGCGCGTATGACTTC.

The CDR3 protein is CASSRTRVDTFSGANVLTF. CDR3 nucleotides: TGCGCCAGCAGTCGTACCCGGGTGGACACCTTCTCTGGGGCCAACGTCCTGACTTTC. The V and J genes are TRBV5-1 and TRBJ2-6, with D possibly TRBD1 on 5 matching bases. Germline CDR1 reads SGHRS; CDR2 reads YFSETQ. Trimming shortened V by 5 bases and J by 0 bases, and 21 bases separated the two germline ends. The CDR3 extends over 19 amino acids. The whole variable domain, filled in from reference TRBV5-1 and TRBJ2-6, reads KAGVTQTPRYLIKTRGQQVTLSCSPISGHRSVSWYQQTPGQGLQFLFEYFSETQRNKGNFPGRFSGRQFSNSRSEMNVSTLELGDSALYLCASSRTRVDTFSGANVLTFGAGSRLTVL.

The chain recombines TRBV6-5 with TRBJ1-1; TRBD1 agrees at 10 bases. J lost 4 bases, V lost 5 bases, and 4 bases had no gene match. The length of the CDR3 is 14 residues. Germline V gene data show CDR1 as MNHEY and CDR2 as SVGAGI. The CDR3 DNA follows: TGTGCCAGCAGTCACCGGGACAGGGGCACTGAAGCTTTCTTT. This codes for CASSHRDRGTEAFF.